Here is one T cell receptor beta chain with its context. The antigen remains undetermined. The CDR3 extends over 15 amino acids. CDR1 and CDR2 from the germline V gene are MNHNS and SASEGT. V gave up 6 bases and J gave up 6 bases; unmatched junction bases: 9. RNA transcripts were the template for amplifying TCR beta CDR3 regions. The primer set for the first-round RT-PCR of the TCR CDR3 was HTBI. TCRdb re-called the multiplex PCR reads with MiXCR, one entry per CDR3 protein. The data contain over 450,000 distinct CDR3 sequences, approximately 17% of them singletons. These data are taken from a study of T cells in Graves' hyperthyroidism and ophthalmopathy. General observations from the study: Among thyroid clonotypes expanded above 0.001, most also appeared in blood.

Sequenced material: blood. The chain is built from TRBV6-1 and TRBJ1-2, with 11 bases that match TRBD1. This clonotype was obtained from a woman between 18 and 29 years old with Graves' ophthalmopathy. CDR3 in amino acids: CASRRTGGESDGYTF. CDR3 DNA sequence: TGTGCCAGCAGGCGGACAGGGGGCGAGTCGGATGGCTACACCTTC.